This TCR beta chain was captured by sequencing in a study of T cell responses to AZD1222 COVID-19 vaccine. Turning to the study itself: Second-dose intervals near 4 or 12 weeks were combined.

The study's findings and limits: Baseline serology detected seropositivity in only five to seven AZD1222 recipients.

As for this clone: The antigen remains unidentified.

Germline CDR1 MNHEY, CDR2 SVGAGI. V gave up 5 bases and J gave up 0 bases, with 14 bases separating them. This CDR3 has 15 amino acids. Data came from immunoSEQ multiplex PCR; TCRdb stores just in-frame clones and leaves some out. There are roughly 130,000 clones in the sample; roughly nine tenths occur only once, and approximately 1.5% lies in the top ten. This sequence originates from an adult in good health. The genes are TRBV6-5 and TRBJ2-7, with a tentative D call TRBD2 (6 bases). Sequencing used peripheral blood, obtained on day 0 of AZD1222 vaccination. The CDR3 is CASSLRDLSSYEQYF. The CDR3 DNA follows: TGTGCCAGCAGTCTCAGGGACTTGAGCTCCTACGAGCAGTACTTC.